The subject of this entry is one T cell receptor beta chain. This receptor's antigen is unknown. To determine HCMV serostatus, a commercial ELISA kit was used to detect HCMV-specific IgG in serum. Peripheral blood mononuclear cells were isolated from blood by Ficoll density gradient centrifugation. Including cysteine and phenylalanine, the CDR3 has 16 amino acids. No DNA has been recorded. CDR1 and CDR2, per the germline V gene, are MGHDK and SYGVNS. The data were obtained in a study of T cells expressing NK-cell markers (dated by TCRdb to between 2020 and 2021). Some background on the complete study: Fewer than ten donors provided sorted CD3+CD56+NKG2C+, CD3+CD56+NKG2C- and CD3+CD56-NKG2C+ T-cell subsets, whose TCR beta-chain repertoires were profiled. Of the eight sequenced donors, seven were found to be HCMV-seropositive and one was found to be HCMV-seronegative. Randomly selected healthy volunteers, three men and five women, were used as the eight sequenced donors. The libraries were sequenced on Illumina HiSeq 2000/2500, MiSeq or NextSeq, producing 2 x 150 bp reads.

Instrument on record: Illumina HiSeq 2000. The TCR beta cDNA libraries were made using 5'RACE template switching, a step that added both a universal primer site and unique molecular identifiers. cDNA synthesis was primed from the TCR beta constant segment, followed by two successive PCR amplification steps. Turning to the authors' computational methods: MIGEC was used to demultiplex reads and group the reads by UMI, and MiTCR was used to assemble and quantify clonotypes. To remove erroneous sequences, TCR cDNA sequences were retained only when supported by two or more reads. The tcR package was used for downstream repertoire analysis, and clonotypes were matched between fractions using CDR3 nucleotide sequence together with V segment. Antigen specificity was annotated against VDJdb with VDJmatch, allowing one amino acid substitution in CDR3. Reads reprocessed by TCRdb are summarized as one entry per CDR3 protein sequence, and DNA is absent. TCRdb's processing, not the study's, gives the V and J calls here. This sample's table has entries for about 110,000 distinct CDR3 sequences. Roughly 18% of the sample is in the top ten clones.

The study at large found these results: It remained unclear whether the expanded NKG2C-expressing T cell clones were specific for HCMV antigens. Those dominant clonotypes were again the most abundant among CD3+CD56-NKG2C+ cells in a handful of donors, at about 28.3-60.1%. In six donors, the dominant CD3+CD56+NKG2C+ clonotypes ranked among the top 10 CD8+ clonotypes, making up about 1.0-7.5% of CD8+ T cells.

The receptor was derived from a woman between 18 and 70 years old in good health. Sequenced: blood T cells: a sorted CD56 or NKG2C T cell subset, CD4+ or CD8+ T cells, or bulk PBMC T cells (not recorded which). Rearrangement joined TRBV25-1 to TRBJ2-5; as DNA is missing, the TRBD1 call by TCRdb cannot be tested. The CDR3 loop reads CASSDTLAGEEETQYF.